This T cell receptor (beta chain) comes out of a study of blood T cell repertoires in COVID-19. Study-level background: The analysed material was cDNA or gDNA that came from T cells, B-cell-depleted T cells, or PBMCs.

Per the original data handling: Amplification with reference gene primers provided the estimates of nucleated cell counts. Libraries were prepared by immunoSEQ multiplex PCR; TCRdb keeps only in-frame clonotypes and omits some of them. V and J calls plus clone size are reproduced from that table; the DNA served to infer D and trimming. This sample has about 29,000 clones, with 89% found just once. The ends lost 5 bases at V and 6 bases at J; junction bases unmatched: 6. The CDR3 has 15 amino acids. Germline-derived CDR1 and CDR2 are SGHTA and FQGNSA. The TCR was taken from a human donor in a cohort sampled during active COVID-19. This rearrangement joins TRBV7-2 to TRBJ2-2; 10 nucleotides match TRBD1. The sequencing input was peripheral blood. The CDR3 sequence: CASSSRDRGAGELFF. The CDR3 DNA reads TGTGCCAGCAGCAGCCGGGACAGGGGCGCCGGGGAGCTGTTTTTT.